The 26 T cell receptor beta chains in this list originate from one sample, sequenced in a study of T cells after yellow fever vaccination. TCRdb analysed the 5' RACE reads with MiXCR anew, one entry per CDR3 protein. This sample yields over 300,000 distinct CDR3 sequences, of which approximately 4% are seen a single time; approximately 23% belongs to the top ten. The sample here was PBMCs, taken 5 days after the yellow fever booster vaccination. Receptors were obtained from a young man who received the YFV17D yellow fever vaccine.

This clonotype occurred a few times. This rearrangement joins TRBV29-1 to TRBJ1-5; weak D call: TRBD1 (6 bases). The germline CDR1 and CDR2 sequences are SQVTM and ANQGSEA. This CDR3 comprises 13 residues. V lost 7 bases and J 4 bases, leaving 14 bases between the germline ends. The CDR3 sequence is CSALTGTNQPQHF. The CDR3 nucleotides are TGCAGCGCCCTGACAGGAACAAATCAGCCCCAGCATTTT. The variable domain in full, with the rest retrieved from reference TRBV29-1 and TRBJ1-5, is SAVISQKPSRDICQRGTSLTIQCQVDSQVTMMFWYRQQPGQSLTLIATANQGSEATYESGFVIDKFPISRPNLTFSTLTVSNMSPEDSSIYLCSALTGTNQPQHFGDGTRLSIL.

The rearrangement uses TRBV20-1 and TRBJ2-5; D possibly corresponds to TRBD2 (6 bases). This CDR3 has 15 residues. Germline CDR1 DFQATT, CDR2 SNEGSKA (reference sequence). The V and J ends lost 0 bases and 4 bases respectively, with 15 bases between them. The CDR3 DNA reads as TGCAGTGCTAGAGAGGAGACTAGTTTATTAGAGACCCAGTACTTC. The encoded protein is CSAREETSLLETQYF.

This clonotype showed up just a few times. The V and J genes are TRBV5-1 and TRBJ2-7; D is unclear. The germline V gene has CDR1 SGHRS and CDR2 YFSETQ. V shed 0 bases and J shed 6 bases, with 13 bases lying between them. CDR3 length: 14 amino acids. The CDR3 DNA reads TGCGCCAGCAGCTTGGAGGCCCCAGGCGGCGAGCAGTACTTC. Translated: CASSLEAPGGEQYF. Drawing the rest from reference TRBV5-1 and TRBJ2-7, the complete variable domain is KAGVTQTPRYLIKTRGQQVTLSCSPISGHRSVSWYQQTPGQGLQFLFEYFSETQRNKGNFPGRFSGRQFSNSRSEMNVSTLELGDSALYLCASSLEAPGGEQYFGPGTRLTVT.

V gene TRBV6-1 combines with J gene TRBJ2-5; tentative D call: TRBD1 (5 bases). Per germline, CDR1 MNHNS and CDR2 SASEGT. The V gene lost 6 bases and the J gene lost 1 base, with 21 bases spanning the gap. The CDR3 has 17 amino acids. CDR3 in amino acids: CASRAPPGYRTQETQYF. The CDR3 coding sequence is TGTGCCAGCAGGGCCCCTCCAGGGTACAGAACCCAAGAGACCCAGTACTTC.

This clonotype was counted at least ten times. The chain couples TRBV21-1 to TRBJ2-3; the table gives TRBD1 as D, unverified against the DNA. TRBV21-1 is marked as a pseudogene. The CDR3 has 17 amino acids. The CDR3 nucleotides are TGTGCCAGCTTCAGGGCACTCCGGGACAGGGTCCCGTTCGAGCAGTATTTT. Residues: CASFRALRDRVPFEQYF.

This clonotype was seen ten or more times. V gene TRBV20-1 combines with J gene TRBJ2-1, with 7 positions matching TRBD2. CDR1 DFQATT and CDR2 SNEGSKA come from the germline V gene (reference sequence). CDR3 length: 14 amino acids. With V trimmed by 5 bases and J by 9 bases, 13 bases remained unmatched. In DNA form, the CDR3 reads TGCAGTGCTGCCCTTGGACTAGTTAGGGGTGAGCAGTTCTTC. It encodes CSAALGLVRGEQFF.

The V gene is TRBV5-1, the J gene TRBJ2-1; TRBD2 might be the D (5 bases). In germline, CDR1 is SGHRS, CDR2 YFSETQ. The CDR3 has 15 residues. Trimming stripped 0 bases from V and 6 bases from J, with 13 bases between. CDR3 in amino acids: CASSLAVLASNEQFF. In nucleotides, the CDR3 is TGCGCCAGCAGCTTGGCCGTTCTAGCAAGCAATGAGCAGTTCTTC.

Many counts were recorded for this clonotype. The CDR3 coding sequence is TGTGCCAGCAGCCTAACAGCCTCCTCCTACAATGAGCAGTTCTTC. Translated, it gives CASSLTASSYNEQFF. The rearrangement links TRBV5-4 to TRBJ2-1; D gene uncertain. The germline gives CDR1 SGHNT, CDR2 YYREEE (reference sequence). This CDR3 has 15 residues. V lost 4 bases to trimming and J lost 0 bases, with 11 bases between them.

The J gene is TRBJ2-5, the V gene TRBV14, with 9 bases aligning to TRBD1. This CDR3 contains 16 residues. The V and J ends lost 7 bases and 4 bases, in that order; junction bases with no gene match: 13. Per the germline V gene, CDR1 is SGHDN and CDR2 is FVKESK. CDR3 sequence (DNA): TGTGCCAGCAAGGGGACCGGGACAGGGTCGCGAGAGACCCAGTACTTC. Translation gives CASKGTGTGSRETQYF.

In its sample, this clonotype was seen a few times. The V and J genes are TRBV5-1 and TRBJ1-1, with TRBD1 matching 8 bases. Germline V gene sequence: CDR1 SGHRS, CDR2 YFSETQ. The J segment lost 3 bases and the V segment lost 0 bases, leaving 4 bases of the junction unmatched. The CDR3 contains 15 residues. CDR3 protein: CASSLVAGGYTEAFF. DNA of the CDR3: TGCGCCAGCAGCTTGGTGGCAGGGGGCTACACTGAAGCTTTCTTT.

This clonotype appeared a few times. CDR3 nucleotide sequence: TGTGCCAGCAGCCCTTTGCCAAGGGAGAGCTCCTACGAGCAGTACGTC. It translates to CASSPLPRESSYEQYV. This chain joins TRBV11-2 and TRBJ2-7, with a weak D call TRBD2 (5 bases). CDR1 SGHAT and CDR2 FQNNGV come from the germline V gene. CDR3 length equals 16 residues. V lost 5 bases and J lost 0, with 17 bases in between.

This clonotype was detected only a few times. The genes are TRBV7-9 and TRBJ2-5; 9 positions agree with TRBD2. This CDR3 comprises 14 residues. V lost 4 bases, J lost 4 bases, and 4 bases stayed unmatched. The germline V gene encodes CDR1 SEHNR and CDR2 FQNEAQ (reference sequence). In DNA, the CDR3 is TGTGCCAGCAGCTCAGCGGGGGGCGCAGAGACCCAGTACTTC. Its translation is CASSSAGGAETQYF. Using reference TRBV7-9 and TRBJ2-5 for the parts outside the CDR3, the full variable domain is DTGVSQNPRHKITKRGQNVTFRCDPISEHNRLYWYRQTLGQGPEFLTYFQNEAQLEKSRLLSDRFSAERPKGSFSTLEIQRTEQGDSAMYLCASSSAGGAETQYFGPGTRLLVL.

This clonotype has at least ten counts. The CDR3 bases are TGCAGTGCTAGTGAGGGGATCCAAGAGACCCAGTACTTC. Translated: CSASEGIQETQYF. The chain joins TRBV20-1 to TRBJ2-5; D possibly uses TRBD1 or TRBD2 (5 bases each). V was cut by 3 bases and J by 1 base, with 9 bases left in between. The germline V gene encodes CDR1 DFQATT and CDR2 SNEGSKA (reference sequence). The CDR3 runs to 13 residues.

In its sample, this clonotype was seen many times. The chain uses TRBV7-6 and TRBJ2-5; D might be TRBD1 (5 bases). This CDR3 has 16 amino acids. Germline-derived CDR1 and CDR2 are SGHVS and FNYEAQ. V dropped 4 bases and J dropped 2 bases, with 17 bases sitting between them. CDR3 in amino acids: CASSSRIWGTQETQYF. CDR3 nucleotides: TGTGCCAGCAGCTCCCGGATCTGGGGCACACAAGAGACCCAGTACTTC.

J is TRBJ2-2 and V is TRBV21-1. TRBV21-1 is described as a pseudogene. The CDR3 extends over 11 amino acids. The CDR3 nucleotides are TGTGCCAGCTGGGATGCAAGGGGGCTGTTTTTT. It encodes CASWDARGLFF.

V usage is TRBV6-1 and J usage is TRBJ1-5; possibly TRBD1 for D (6 bases). Trimming removed 4 bases at V and 1 base at J, with 14 bases between. CDR1 is MNHNS and CDR2 is SASEGT in the germline V gene. This CDR3 spans 16 amino acids. CDR3 region: CASSAAGGGSNQPQHF. The CDR3 DNA sequence: TGTGCCAGCAGTGCGGCGGGGGGCGGAAGCAATCAGCCCCAGCATTTT.

The chain uses TRBV6-5 and TRBJ1-4; 7 bases align to TRBD1. V trimming: 2 bases; J trimming: 4 bases; junction bases outside the gene matches: 7. Germline V lookup: CDR1 MNHEY, CDR2 SVGAGI. The CDR3 is 16 amino acids. CDR3 in DNA: TGTGCCAGCAGTTACGACAGGGTGAGGGGTAATGAAAAACTGTTTTTT. Its translation: CASSYDRVRGNEKLFF.

The genes are TRBV6-6 and TRBJ2-3; 10 positions match TRBD2. The CDR3 totals 15 residues. Germline CDR1 MNHNY, CDR2 SVGAGI (reference sequence). V shed 3 bases and J 6 bases; nucleotides not matched to a gene: 6. As DNA, the CDR3 is TGTGCCAGCAGTTATAGCGGGGGGCGGGCTGATACGCAGTATTTT. Its protein product is CASSYSGGRADTQYF.

This sequence joins TRBV4-2 and TRBJ1-4, with no clear D. Per germline, CDR1 LGHNA and CDR2 YNFKEQ. V was cut by 1 base and J by 0 bases, with 12 bases left in between. The CDR3 sequence is 17 residues long. The CDR3 DNA is TGTGCCAGCAGCCAAGGGAGGTCGCCCGCAACTAATGAAAAACTGTTTTTT. Residues: CASSQGRSPATNEKLFF.

The rearrangement joins TRBV12-3 or TRBV12-4 to TRBJ2-3; 8 nucleotides agree with TRBD1. The CDR3 contains 17 residues. V shed 6 bases, J shed 1 base, and the junction held 12 bases outside the gene matches. In DNA form, the CDR3 reads TGTGCCAGCAGGCTCCGCAGGGGGCGTACGGGCACAGATACGCAGTATTTT. Amino acid sequence: CASRLRRGRTGTDTQYF.

This clonotype occurred a few times. The chain has TRBV11-3 and TRBJ2-4; D may match TRBD1 or TRBD2 (6 bases each). V lost 4 bases, J lost 0 bases, and 25 bases lay in between. The V gene's germline CDR1 is SGHNT and CDR2 YENEEA. The CDR3 spans 20 residues. The CDR3 is CASSSTMGGRVFLAKNIQYF. In DNA form, the CDR3 reads TGTGCCAGCAGCTCCACTATGGGGGGCAGGGTATTTCTAGCCAAAAACATTCAGTACTTC.

This clonotype was recorded at least ten times. The chain couples TRBV7-2 to TRBJ2-3, with D hard to call. V was clipped by 6 bases and J by 6 bases, with 19 bases between them. The CDR3 runs to 15 residues. Germline loops: CDR1 SGHTA, CDR2 FQGNSA. CDR3: CASSGAGHTMDTQYF. Here the CDR3 DNA reads TGTGCCAGCAGTGGAGCCGGGCACACGATGGATACGCAGTATTTT. The full variable domain, in which reference TRBV7-2 and TRBJ2-3 provide the parts outside the CDR3, is GAGVSQSPSNKVTEKGKDVELRCDPISGHTALYWYRQSLGQGLEFLIYFQGNSAPDKSGLPSDRFSAERTGGSVSTLTIQRTQQEDSAVYLCASSGAGHTMDTQYFGPGTRLTVL.

This chain uses TRBV12-3 or TRBV12-4 with TRBJ2-5, with TRBD2 matching over 12 bases. The CDR3 totals 16 residues. V gave up 2 bases and J gave up 5 bases; unmatched junction bases: 6. In nucleotides, the CDR3 is TGTGCCAGCAGTTTATCTAGCGGGGGGGCGGGTGAGACCCAGTACTTC. Translating gives CASSLSSGGAGETQYF.

V gene TRBV10-3 combines with J gene TRBJ2-1; the D is unclear. This CDR3 is built from 15 residues. The germline gives CDR1 ENHRY, CDR2 SYGVKD. The ends were cut back, 0 bases at V and 6 bases at J, with 12 bases in the middle. The CDR3 bases are TGTGCCATCAGTGAGTCGCGACCCGCAGCCAATGAGCAGTTCTTC. Protein: CAISESRPAANEQFF.

This clonotype was detected many times. DNA for the CDR3: TGTGCCAGCAGCGTAGCTCAAGGTAGACAATCCTATAATTCACCCCTCCACTTT. Translating it yields CASSVAQGRQSYNSPLHF. The rearrangement uses TRBV9 and TRBJ1-6; D unclear. CDR3 length equals 18 residues. CDR1 and CDR2 from the germline V gene are SGDLS and YYNGEE. V lost 0 bases to trimming and J lost 1 base, with 14 bases between them.

The chain is built from TRBV29-1 and TRBJ2-7, with no clear D. CDR1 SQVTM and CDR2 ANQGSEA come from the germline V gene. Trimming pared 1 base from V and 2 bases from J, leaving 15 bases between. This CDR3 has 15 amino acids. CDR3 coding DNA: TGCAGCGTTGAAGGTAGTCCGGGCAGCCCCTACGAGCAGTACTTC. Residues: CSVEGSPGSPYEQYF.